These 5 T cell receptor beta chains share one sample of origin, sequenced in a study of metastatic and nonmetastatic thyroid tumors. Treatment of any kind had been given to no patient before thyroid surgery. TCRdb re-clonotyped the PCR reads through MiXCR. The table includes about 40,000 clones, approximately 13% detected once. The sample consisted of blood. These receptors were taken from a female donor with papillary thyroid cancer or a benign thyroid nodule (not recorded which). Some clones in this sample may be carry-over from other donors' samples.

There are a few counts of this clone. A much larger clone lies one base from this, so it may be a read error. This chain links TRBV12-5 with TRBJ2-5; TRBD1 matches 8 bases. Germline CDR1 LGHNT, CDR2 FRNRAP. The V segment lost 4 bases and the J segment 5 bases; nucleotides outside the gene matches: 6. The CDR3 runs 14 residues. In nucleotides, the CDR3 is TGTGCTAGTGGTTACGAGACAGGGGACGAGACCCAGTACTTC. Amino acids: CASGYETGDETQYF.

Ten or more counts support this clone. The rearrangement uses TRBV18 and TRBJ1-2; D gene ambiguous. The V end lost 3 bases, the J end lost 1 base, and 6 bases lay between the germline ends. This CDR3 comprises 13 residues. Germline loops: CDR1 KGHSH, CDR2 LQKENI. CDR3 residues: CASSPDGNYGYTF. As DNA, the CDR3 is TGTGCCAGCTCACCCGACGGTAACTATGGCTACACCTTC. The whole variable domain, filled in from reference TRBV18 and TRBJ1-2, reads NAGVMQNPRHLVRRRGQEARLRCSPMKGHSHVYWYRQLPEEGLKFMVYLQKENIIDESGMPKERFSAEFPKEGPSILRIQQVVRGDSAAYFCASSPDGNYGYTFGSGTRLTVV.

In its sample, this clone was seen many times. The chain recombines TRBV15 with TRBJ2-3, with 8 bases aligning to TRBD2. The germline gives CDR1 LNHNV, CDR2 YYDKDF (reference sequence). This CDR3 spans 15 amino acids. The V segment lost 4 bases and the J segment 3 bases; nucleotides outside the gene matches: 6. CDR3 protein: CATSKRAGETDTQYF. CDR3 coding DNA: TGTGCCACCAGCAAACGAGCGGGGGAAACAGATACGCAGTATTTT. Looking up the rest from reference TRBV15 and TRBJ2-3 gives the full variable domain: DAMVIQNPRYQVTQFGKPVTLSCSQTLNHNVMYWYQQKSSQAPKLLFHYYDKDFNNEADTPDNFQSRRPNTSFCFLDIRSPGLGDTAMYLCATSKRAGETDTQYFGPGTRLTVL.

This clone was seen many times. The V and J genes are TRBV24-1 and TRBJ2-7; 10 nucleotides agree with TRBD2. The CDR3 runs 14 residues. Trimming cost V 2 bases and J 3 bases; bases outside gene matches: 0. Germline assignment: CDR1 KGHDR and CDR2 SFDVKD. The CDR3 protein is CATSDSSGSYEQYF. For the CDR3, the DNA is TGTGCCACCAGTGATTCTAGCGGGAGCTACGAGCAGTACTTC.

There are many counts of this clone. A read error may be the cause here, since a much bigger clone is one base away. The same CDR3 also results from other DNA sequences found in this sample. J is TRBJ2-7 and V is TRBV20-1; D perhaps matches TRBD1 (6 bases). The ends were cut back, 4 bases at V and 0 bases at J, with 19 bases in the middle. Germline V gene sequence: CDR1 DFQATT, CDR2 SNEGSKA (reference sequence). CDR3 size: 16 residues. CDR3 bases: TGCAGTGCTACCCTCGTTCAGGGGCGTAGCTCCTACGAGCAGTACTTC. Its protein product is CSATLVQGRSSYEQYF.